This passage covers 9 T cell receptor beta chains from one sample sequenced in a study of OX40 agonist ivuxolimab in advanced cancers. TCRdb's table, derived via immunoSEQ multiplex PCR, lists solely in-frame clones and lacks some. The sample carries 50,000 to 60,000 clones, 75% to 90% recorded once. This sample comprised CD4+ or CD8+ T cells sorted from blood, obtained in a trial of the OX40 agonist ivuxolimab. These receptors were obtained from an adult with an advanced solid tumor such as melanoma, head and neck, liver or kidney cancer.

J is TRBJ2-5 and V is TRBV5-1, with a possible D match to TRBD1 (5 bases). Trimming removed 3 bases at V and 2 bases at J, with 14 bases between. The CDR3 loop spans 15 amino acids. CDR1 and CDR2 (germline): SGHRS, YFSETQ. Here the CDR3 DNA reads TGCGCCAGCAGCTCGTTAACAGGCCCTCAAGAGACCCAGTACTTC. Translating gives CASSSLTGPQETQYF. The full variable domain, completed using reference TRBV5-1 and TRBJ2-5, is KAGVTQTPRYLIKTRGQQVTLSCSPISGHRSVSWYQQTPGQGLQFLFEYFSETQRNKGNFPGRFSGRQFSNSRSEMNVSTLELGDSALYLCASSSLTGPQETQYFGPGTRLLVL.

The rearrangement links TRBV4-3 to TRBJ2-7; possibly TRBD1 or TRBD2 for D (5 bases each). V was clipped by 0 bases and J by 4 bases, with 13 bases between them. From germline, CDR1 is LGHNA and CDR2 YSLEER. CDR3 size: 15 residues. The CDR3 nucleotides are TGCGCCAGCAGCCAAGACTATGGGGGATCGTACGAGCAGTACTTC. It translates to CASSQDYGGSYEQYF.

This chain uses TRBV5-1 with TRBJ2-2; 9 bases are a match to TRBD2. The CDR3 runs 19 residues. Germline V lookup: CDR1 SGHRS, CDR2 YFSETQ. V trimming: 0 bases; J trimming: 1 base; junction bases outside the gene matches: 10. DNA of the CDR3: TGCGCCAGCAGCTTGGTTCCATCCTTAGCGGGGGTGAACACCGGGGAGCTGTTTTTT. This translates into CASSLVPSLAGVNTGELFF.

The chain recombines TRBV9 with TRBJ1-4; a weak D match, TRBD1 (5 bases). This CDR3 is 16 amino acids long. Germline loops: CDR1 SGDLS, CDR2 YYNGEE. Trimming shortened V by 4 bases and J by 0 bases, and 13 bases separated the two germline ends. The CDR3 is CASSPDRLTTNEKLFF. CDR3 nucleotide sequence: TGTGCCAGCAGCCCCGACAGACTAACAACTAATGAAAAACTGTTTTTT.

This clone came up a few times. One end of the junction is discordant with germline, which a read error may explain. The V call is TRBV7-7, the J call TRBJ2-5; D is possibly TRBD2 (5 bases). Germline CDR1 SSHAT, CDR2 FNYEAQ (reference sequence). The CDR3 has 16 residues. The CDR3 DNA follows: TGTGCTAGCAGCCGGAGCCTAGTGGGCAGAGGGGAGACCCAGTACTTC. It yields the protein CASSRSLVGRGETQYF.

The chain employs TRBV18 and TRBJ1-1; no firm D call. Looked up from germline, CDR1 is KGHSH and CDR2 is LQKENI. The CDR3 length is 13 residues. V shed 1 base and J shed 5 bases, with 8 bases lying between them. CDR3 sequence reads: CASSPQTETEAFF. The CDR3 DNA reads TGTGCCAGCTCACCACAAACGGAAACTGAAGCTTTCTTT.

V and J are TRBV9 and TRBJ1-3; D might be TRBD1 (6 bases). The CDR3 has 14 residues. V gave up 7 bases and J gave up 0 bases, with 11 bases separating them. Germline values: CDR1 SGDLS, CDR2 YYNGEE. Written as DNA, the CDR3 is TGTGCCAGCGCGATAGGGGGCTCTGGAAACACCATATATTTT. It is translated as CASAIGGSGNTIYF. Full variable domain (outside the CDR3, taken from reference TRBV9 and TRBJ1-3): DSGVTQTPKHLITATGQRVTLRCSPRSGDLSVYWYQQSLDQGLQFLIQYYNGEERAKGNILERFSAQQFPDLHSELNLSSLELGDSALYFCASAIGGSGNTIYFGEGSWLTVV.

This sequence joins TRBV28 and TRBJ2-7; the match to TRBD1 covers 7 bases. Trimming took 2 bases from V and 3 from J; bases not matched to a gene: 4. There are 14 residues in the CDR3. CDR1 and CDR2 (germline): MDHEN, SYDVKM. The DNA of the CDR3 is TGTGCCAGCAGTTTAGTCGCAGGGGGCTACGAGCAGTACTTC. Encoded protein: CASSLVAGGYEQYF.

This chain connects TRBV27 to TRBJ2-6, with D unresolved. This CDR3 contains 15 residues. Germline V lookup: CDR1 MNHEY, CDR2 SMNVEV (reference sequence). V was shortened by 7 bases and J by 0 bases, with 10 bases between the two germline ends. Here the CDR3 reads CASTPWGSGANVLTF. CDR3 nucleotides: TGTGCCAGCACCCCATGGGGCTCTGGGGCCAACGTCCTGACTTTC.